The 16 T cell receptor beta chains below all came from one sample that was sequenced in a study of Graves' ophthalmopathy and Graves' hyperthyroidism. RNA transcripts yielded amplified TCR beta CDR3 regions. In the first round, RT-PCR was carried out with HTBI primers, and a multiplex PCR formed the second round. TCRdb re-analysed the multiplex PCR reads in MiXCR, keeping a single row per CDR3 protein. The sample holds 200,000 to 250,000 distinct CDR3 sequences, 45% seen once. Sequences were obtained from peripheral blood. All receptors derive from an adult man with Graves' ophthalmopathy.

The rearrangement uses TRBV5-1 and TRBJ2-5; maybe TRBD2 (6 bases). CDR1 is SGHRS and CDR2 is YFSETQ in the germline V gene. V was shortened by 4 bases and J by 2 bases, with 9 bases between the two germline ends. This CDR3 region has 13 residues. CDR3 sequence (DNA): TGCGCCAGCAGCGGCGGACTACAAGAGACCCAGTACTTC. Translated, it gives CASSGGLQETQYF.

The chain joins TRBV6-5 to TRBJ2-2; D remains ambiguous. The CDR3 spans 13 residues. Germline V gene sequence: CDR1 MNHEY, CDR2 SVGAGI. Deletions cut 5 bases from V and 5 bases from J, with 9 bases between. CDR3 bases: TGTGCCAGCAGTGTCCGTGGGACCGGGGAGCTGTTTTTT. Protein: CASSVRGTGELFF.

This clonotype was detected a few times. The chain employs TRBV11-2 and TRBJ1-2; no clear D gene. The CDR3 sequence is 11 residues long. CDR1 and CDR2 (germline): SGHAT, FQNNGV. The V gene lost 6 bases and the J gene lost 8 bases, with 10 bases spanning the gap. The CDR3 reads CASSVQSGYTF. The CDR3 DNA reads TGTGCCAGCAGTGTACAGTCCGGCTACACCTTC.

The chain recombines TRBV14 with TRBJ2-6; no definite D call. V lost 1 base and J 12 bases, leaving 4 bases between the germline ends. This CDR3 comprises 11 residues. Looked up from germline, CDR1 is SGHDN and CDR2 is FVKESK. For the CDR3, the DNA is TGTGCCAGCAGCCAAGGGATCGTCCTGACTTTC. This sequence encodes CASSQGIVLTF.

The rearrangement joins TRBV10-3 to TRBJ1-1; perhaps TRBD1 as D (6 bases). V dropped 2 bases and J dropped 7 bases, with 11 bases sitting between them. Germline CDR1 and CDR2: ENHRY and SYGVKD. CDR3 length: 13 residues. The CDR3 region has the DNA TGTGCCATCAGTGAGGGACAGCATAATGAAGCTTTCTTT. It yields the protein CAISEGQHNEAFF.

The V call is TRBV9, the J call TRBJ1-2; the match to TRBD1 covers 7 bases. V lost 4 bases to trimming and J lost 5 bases; unmatched junction nucleotides: 5. Looked up from germline, CDR1 is SGDLS and CDR2 is YYNGEE. The CDR3 loop spans 13 amino acids. CDR3 sequence: CASSSRDSYGYTF. The CDR3 nucleotides are TGTGCCAGCAGCTCGAGGGACAGTTATGGCTACACCTTC.

This chain links TRBV4-1 with TRBJ2-7; no clear D. CDR1 MGHRA and CDR2 YSYEKL come from the germline V gene. This CDR3 is 13 amino acids long. The germline V and J ends were trimmed by 0 bases and 2 bases, with 5 bases remaining between them. In DNA, the CDR3 is TGCGCCAGCAGCCAAGAGCCCACCTACGAGCAGTACTTC. Translation: CASSQEPTYEQYF.

This chain joins TRBV25-1 and TRBJ1-2, with 7 positions matching TRBD1. The CDR3 loop spans 13 amino acids. CDR1 MGHDK and CDR2 SYGVNS come from the germline V gene. With 4 bases clipped from V and 4 bases from J, the junction kept 3 bases outside the gene matches. The chain's CDR3 is CASSAGGVYGYTF. For the CDR3, the DNA is TGTGCCAGCAGTGCAGGGGGTGTCTATGGCTACACCTTC.

The chain uses TRBV2 and TRBJ2-7; 7 bases fit TRBD1. This CDR3 is built from 14 residues. With 7 bases clipped from V and 9 bases from J, the junction kept 15 bases outside the gene matches. Germline values: CDR1 SNHLY, CDR2 FYNNEI. CDR3 in amino acids: CASTYIPNRDRQYF. The CDR3 region has the DNA TGTGCCAGCACCTATATACCCAACCGGGACAGGCAGTACTTC.

The chain uses TRBV24-1 and TRBJ2-7; 8 nucleotides line up with TRBD2. Trimming removed 3 bases from V and 5 bases from J; junction bases left unmatched: 5. This CDR3 has 14 residues. The germline V gene encodes CDR1 KGHDR and CDR2 SFDVKD. The CDR3 DNA follows: TGTGCCACCAGTGATCGGACTAGCACTCACGAGCAGTACTTC. It is translated as CATSDRTSTHEQYF.

This chain links TRBV9 with TRBJ1-6, with TRBD1 identical over 8 bases. V lost 4 bases and J lost 9; bases outside the gene matches: 15. The germline CDR1 and CDR2 sequences are SGDLS and YYNGEE. The CDR3 sequence is 17 residues long. CDR3 coding DNA: TGTGCCAGCAGCCAAGGATACCGACAGGGGTGGGGTTCACCCCTCCACTTT. It translates to CASSQGYRQGWGSPLHF.

Only a few counts were recorded for this clonotype. The chain couples TRBV29-1 to TRBJ1-5; possible D gene TRBD1, 6 bases. The CDR3 consists of 14 residues. V was cut by 5 bases and J by 3 bases, with 14 bases left in between. From germline, CDR1 is SQVTM and CDR2 ANQGSEA. The CDR3 coding sequence is TGCAGCGTTACTCTCGGGACAAACAATCAGCCCCAGCATTTT. It translates to CSVTLGTNNQPQHF.

There are a few counts of this clonotype. The chain links TRBV20-1 to TRBJ1-4; 7 bases are shared with TRBD1. The CDR3 extends over 13 amino acids. From germline, CDR1 is DFQATT and CDR2 SNEGSKA (reference sequence). The junction had 4 bases not matched to a gene; V was cut back by 6 bases and J by 3 bases. CDR3 amino acids: CSAPTGSNEKLFF. For the CDR3, the DNA is TGCAGTGCGCCGACAGGGTCTAATGAAAAACTGTTTTTT.

V is TRBV2 and J is TRBJ1-2; D ambiguous. The CDR3 has 15 amino acids. Trimming took 1 base from V and 4 from J, leaving 13 bases between them. CDR1 is SNHLY and CDR2 is FYNNEI in the germline V gene. CDR3 region: CASSEGFRGSYGYTF. CDR3 nucleotide sequence: TGTGCCAGCAGTGAAGGGTTCCGGGGTAGCTATGGCTACACCTTC.

The CDR3 spells CASSVSSGGPYEQYF. The CDR3 nucleotides read TGTGCCAGCAGTGTTTCTAGCGGGGGCCCTTACGAGCAGTACTTC. The V call is TRBV2, the J call TRBJ2-7; 10 bases are shared with TRBD2. There are 15 residues in the CDR3. With V trimmed by 4 bases and J by 4 bases, 7 bases remained unmatched. Germline V gene lookup returns CDR1 SNHLY and CDR2 FYNNEI.

Details on this clonotype: The junction departs from germline at one end; a sequencing error may be responsible. This chain links TRBV25-1 with TRBJ2-5; perhaps TRBD2 as D (5 bases). The CDR3 runs to 13 residues. Germline V lookup: CDR1 MGHDK, CDR2 SYGVNS. CDR3: CANSDPGWETQYF. The CDR3 DNA is TGTGCCAACAGTGATCCGGGATGGGAGACCCAGTACTTC.